This TCR beta chain was captured in a study of T cell changes during pregnancy in multiple sclerosis. V was cut by 7 bases and J by 4 bases, with 14 bases left in between. CDR1 and CDR2 (germline): LNHDA, SQIVND (reference sequence). The CDR3 extends over 14 amino acids. The repertoire was sequenced with immunoSEQ multiplex PCR; TCRdb's copy has only in-frame clones and lacks some. The table lists tens of thousands of clones, over 85% of them singletons. The sequencing here drew on CD4+ T cells from peripheral blood mononuclear cells, taken after pregnancy. The clonotype originates from a female donor in good health, enrolled as a control in a pregnancy study. The rearrangement links TRBV19 to TRBJ2-1; D unclear. CDR3 amino acids: CASMSAYTYNEQFF. CDR3 in DNA: TGTGCCAGTATGTCAGCGTATACTTACAATGAGCAGTTCTTC. The entire variable domain, with the rest obtained from reference TRBV19 and TRBJ2-1, is as follows: DGGITQSPKYLFRKEGQNVTLSCEQNLNHDAMYWYRQDPGQGLRLIYYSQIVNDFQKGDIAEGYSVSREKKESFPLTVTSAQKNPTAFYLCASMSAYTYNEQFFGPGTRLTVL.